This passage covers 32 T cell receptor beta chains from one sample sequenced in a study of OX40 agonist ivuxolimab in advanced cancers. Only in-frame clones appear in the TCRdb table, and some are missing; sequencing was by immunoSEQ multiplex PCR. The table lists under 80,000 clones, approximately 82% of them singletons. Sample: CD4+ or CD8+ T cells sorted from blood, taken in a trial of the OX40 agonist ivuxolimab. These receptors originate from an adult with an advanced solid tumor such as melanoma, head and neck, liver or kidney cancer.

The V gene is TRBV19, the J gene TRBJ2-2; D is perhaps TRBD2 (5 bases). There are 17 residues in the CDR3. Germline CDR1 is LNHDA and CDR2 is SQIVND (reference sequence). V gave up 5 bases and J gave up 6 bases, with 22 bases separating them. DNA for the CDR3: TGTGCCAGTAGTGGATATCTGGTACGGGAAAGGTCCGGGGAGCTGTTTTTT. Translated, it gives CASSGYLVRERSGELFF.

This clone was recorded a few times. The chain carries TRBV27 and TRBJ1-5, with D unresolved. Germline values: CDR1 MNHEY, CDR2 SMNVEV (reference sequence). The CDR3 totals 13 residues. Trimming stripped 4 bases from V and 3 bases from J, with 7 bases between. DNA of the CDR3: TGTGCCAGCAGTTCCAGAAACAATCAGCCCCAGCATTTT. It codes for CASSSRNNQPQHF.

The chain carries TRBV7-2 and TRBJ2-1, with D possibly being TRBD2 (5 bases). V was cut by 1 base and J by 12 bases, with 10 bases left in between. The CDR3 has 12 residues. CDR1 and CDR2 (germline): SGHTA, FQGNSA. The CDR3 loop reads CASSLDGRGQFF. The CDR3 bases are TGTGCCAGCAGCTTAGACGGACGGGGGCAGTTCTTC. Supplemented by reference TRBV7-2 and TRBJ2-1, the full variable domain reads GAGVSQSPSNKVTEKGKDVELRCDPISGHTALYWYRQSLGQGLEFLIYFQGNSAPDKSGLPSDRFSAERTGGSVSTLTIQRTQQEDSAVYLCASSLDGRGQFFGPGTRLTVL.

This chain links TRBV5-4 with TRBJ1-2; D unresolved. This CDR3 is built from 13 residues. Germline V gene sequence: CDR1 SGHNT, CDR2 YYREEE (reference sequence). Trimming stripped 0 bases from V and 3 bases from J, with 6 bases between. CDR3 nucleotide sequence: TGTGCCAGCAGCTTGGAAAGGTACTATGGCTACACCTTC. This codes for CASSLERYYGYTF.

This chain connects TRBV6-1 to TRBJ1-3; D unclear. Per germline, CDR1 MNHNS and CDR2 SASEGT. This CDR3 contains 12 residues. The CDR3: CVTRGSGNTIYF. In DNA, the CDR3 is TGTGTCACCAGAGGCTCTGGAAACACCATATATTTT.

The V and J genes are TRBV5-1 and TRBJ2-6, with 8 bases matching TRBD1. From germline, CDR1 is SGHRS and CDR2 YFSETQ. The CDR3 loop spans 18 amino acids. Trimming cost V 2 bases and J 2 bases; bases outside gene matches: 9. The CDR3 DNA reads TGCGCCAGCAGCTTAAGGGCGACAGGGGAGACTGGGGCCAACGTCCTGACTTTC. Translated: CASSLRATGETGANVLTF. Supplemented by reference TRBV5-1 and TRBJ2-6, the full variable domain reads KAGVTQTPRYLIKTRGQQVTLSCSPISGHRSVSWYQQTPGQGLQFLFEYFSETQRNKGNFPGRFSGRQFSNSRSEMNVSTLELGDSALYLCASSLRATGETGANVLTFGAGSRLTVL.

The chain uses TRBV4-1 and TRBJ1-3; D not resolved. This CDR3 has 17 residues. Trimming pared 0 bases from V and 4 bases from J, leaving 16 bases between. The germline V gene encodes CDR1 MGHRA and CDR2 YSYEKL. This CDR3 reads CASSQEGRWAEGNTIYF. The CDR3 coding sequence is TGCGCCAGCAGCCAAGAGGGTCGGTGGGCGGAAGGAAACACCATATATTTT.

This chain uses TRBV28 with TRBJ2-4; 10 bases align to TRBD1. The CDR3 length is 15 residues. Germline values: CDR1 MDHEN, CDR2 SYDVKM. V lost 7 bases and J lost 7; bases outside the gene matches: 10. The CDR3 nucleotides read TGTGCCAGCAAACCGGGCGGGACAGGGGATAACATTCAGTACTTC. It is translated as CASKPGGTGDNIQYF.

The V gene is TRBV6-1, the J gene TRBJ2-4; D not certain. Germline V gene lookup returns CDR1 MNHNS and CDR2 SASEGT. V gave up 0 bases and J gave up 2 bases, with 8 bases separating them. CDR3 size: 15 residues. CDR3 amino acids: CASSEAQRPKNIQYF. DNA for the CDR3: TGTGCCAGCAGTGAAGCCCAGCGACCCAAAAACATTCAGTACTTC.

The rearrangement links TRBV28 to TRBJ2-3; 11 bases line up with TRBD2. J gave up 11 bases and V 1 base, and 5 bases lay outside the gene matches. This CDR3 has 14 amino acids. CDR1 is MDHEN, CDR2 SYDVKM, per germline. CDR3 coding DNA: TGTGCCAGCAGTTTATTAGCGGGGGGGAGAGGGCAGTATTTT. This codes for CASSLLAGGRGQYF.

The chain employs TRBV5-1 and TRBJ2-3; D remains ambiguous. The CDR3 sequence is 16 residues long. Germline V gene lookup returns CDR1 SGHRS and CDR2 YFSETQ. The V and J ends lost 2 bases and 1 base respectively, with 14 bases between them. Here the CDR3 DNA reads TGCGCCAGCAGCTTATCAGGATCGAGTGGCACAGATACGCAGTATTTT. This gives the protein CASSLSGSSGTDTQYF.

CDR3 amino acids: CASSPRPGWSSYNEQFF. CDR3 nucleotide sequence: TGTGCCAGCAGCCCCCGTCCAGGGTGGAGCTCCTACAATGAGCAGTTCTTC. V and J are TRBV7-3 and TRBJ2-1, with D possibly matching TRBD1 (5 bases). CDR3 size: 17 residues. The germline gives CDR1 SGHTA, CDR2 FQGTGA. Deletions cut 5 bases from V and 0 bases from J, with 17 bases between.

The chain joins TRBV20-1 to TRBJ1-6; no firm D call. The CDR3 runs to 11 residues. Germline-derived CDR1 and CDR2 are DFQATT and SNEGSKA (reference sequence). The germline V and J ends were trimmed by 2 bases and 10 bases, with 6 bases remaining between them. This CDR3 reads CSARLGSPLHF. CDR3 nucleotides: TGCAGTGCTAGATTGGGGTCACCCCTCCACTTT.

The chain combines TRBV18 with TRBJ2-7; maybe TRBD1 (6 bases). Germline-derived CDR1 and CDR2 are KGHSH and LQKENI. CDR3 size: 16 residues. V gave up 4 bases and J gave up 2 bases, with 18 bases separating them. As DNA, the CDR3 is TGTGCCAGCTCACTCACTTTTCCGGGACACACCTACGAGCAGTACTTC. The encoded protein is CASSLTFPGHTYEQYF.

V gene TRBV25-1 combines with J gene TRBJ1-3; perhaps TRBD1 as D (6 bases). V dropped 5 bases and J dropped 5 bases, with 10 bases sitting between them. The germline V gene encodes CDR1 MGHDK and CDR2 SYGVNS. This CDR3 comprises 13 residues. CDR3: CASSRGDRNTIYF. The CDR3 DNA follows: TGTGCCAGCAGTCGAGGGGACAGAAACACCATATATTTT.

The chain has TRBV15 and TRBJ1-1; tentatively, D is TRBD1 (6 bases). The CDR3 runs 13 residues. The germline V gene has CDR1 LNHNV and CDR2 YYDKDF (reference sequence). The V end lost 3 bases, the J end lost 4 bases, and 9 bases lay between the germline ends. Here the CDR3 DNA reads TGTGCCACCAGCAGTCAGGGGCGCACTGAAGCTTTCTTT. Translated, it gives CATSSQGRTEAFF.

This clone was detected many times. The chain recombines TRBV10-3 with TRBJ1-4; a possible D gene is TRBD1 (5 bases). V lost 3 bases to trimming and J lost 4 bases, with 9 bases between them. The length of the CDR3 is 14 residues. Germline CDR1 ENHRY, CDR2 SYGVKD. The CDR3 sequence: CAISESRGNEKLFF. The CDR3 DNA reads TGTGCCATCAGTGAATCGAGGGGTAATGAAAAACTGTTTTTT.

The rearrangement uses TRBV27 and TRBJ1-2; D may be TRBD1 (6 bases). The CDR3 contains 15 residues. Trimming stripped 4 bases from V and 4 bases from J, with 16 bases between. Germline V gives CDR1 MNHEY, CDR2 SMNVEV (reference sequence). The CDR3 protein is CASSSRTTGRYGYTF. The DNA for the CDR3 is TGTGCCAGCAGTTCCCGGACGACAGGACGCTATGGCTACACCTTC.

This sequence joins TRBV6-5 and TRBJ2-1, with 11 bases matching TRBD1. This CDR3 has 15 amino acids. J was trimmed by 9 bases and V by 7 bases; bases with no gene match: 11. Germline V gene data show CDR1 as MNHEY and CDR2 as SVGAGI. CDR3 amino acids: CASKIGQGARGEQFF. The CDR3 DNA is TGTGCCAGCAAAATTGGACAGGGGGCGCGAGGTGAGCAGTTCTTC.

This clone has just a few counts. V and J are TRBV28 and TRBJ1-2; possible D gene TRBD1, 6 bases. Trimming removed 3 bases from V and 4 bases from J, with 12 bases in between. The CDR3 is made up of 14 amino acids. Per the germline V gene, CDR1 is MDHEN and CDR2 is SYDVKM. In DNA, the CDR3 is TGTGCCAGCAGTTTCCGATCAGGGGTCTATGGCTACACCTTC. It encodes CASSFRSGVYGYTF.

This chain links TRBV5-6 with TRBJ2-3; possible D gene TRBD1, 5 bases. Between the trimmed V and J ends, which lost 3 bases and 9 bases, there was a span of 8 bases. Germline V CDR1 and CDR2: SGHDT, YYEEEE. The CDR3 sequence is 11 residues long. The CDR3 loop is CASSSGQTQYF. The CDR3 DNA follows: TGTGCCAGCAGCTCCGGACAAACGCAGTATTTT. The whole variable domain, remainder taken from reference TRBV5-6 and TRBJ2-3, is DAGVTQSPTHLIKTRGQQVTLRCSPKSGHDTVSWYQQALGQGPQFIFQYYEEEERQRGNFPDRFSGHQFPNYSSELNVNALLLGDSALYLCASSSGQTQYFGPGTRLTVL.

Concerning this clone itself: Within the sample, other DNA sequences also encode this same CDR3. The chain recombines TRBV7-9 with TRBJ1-3; D uncertain. The CDR3 length is 11 residues. Germline V gene sequence: CDR1 SEHNR, CDR2 FQNEAQ (reference sequence). The V gene lost 3 bases and the J gene lost 7 bases, with 4 bases spanning the gap. The CDR3 DNA reads as TGTGCCAGCAGCTTGGGGAACACCATATATTTT. Translating gives CASSLGNTIYF.

The rearrangement joins TRBV6-6 to TRBJ2-5; D gene unclear. CDR3 length: 12 residues. V gave up 6 bases and J gave up 1 base, with 6 bases separating them. Germline assignment: CDR1 MNHNY and CDR2 SVGAGI (reference sequence). The CDR3 DNA follows: TGTGCCAGCAGAGCGCCCCAAGAGACCCAGTACTTC. This encodes CASRAPQETQYF.

V usage is TRBV7-3 and J usage is TRBJ2-7; D is perhaps TRBD1 (6 bases). CDR3 length equals 15 residues. Between the trimmed V and J ends, which lost 5 bases and 6 bases, there was a span of 20 bases. CDR1 and CDR2 from the germline V gene are SGHTA and FQGTGA. The CDR3 region is CASSLSGHSRSEQYF. The CDR3 DNA reads TGTGCCAGCAGCCTATCGGGACACTCACGCTCCGAGCAGTACTTC.

As concerns this clone: Germline and junction disagree at one end, which may indicate a read error. The rearrangement joins TRBV7-7 to TRBJ2-3, with 14 bases lining up with TRBD2. Germline lookup yields CDR1 SSHAT and CDR2 FNYEAQ (reference sequence). This CDR3 is built from 16 residues. CDR3 sequence (DNA): TGTGCTAGCAGCTTCGGGACTAGCGGGAGTGGCGATACGCAGTATTTT. Protein product: CASSFGTSGSGDTQYF.

The rearrangement joins TRBV7-2 to TRBJ2-7; 13 positions match TRBD2. Trimming cost V 5 bases and J 4 bases; bases outside gene matches: 5. Germline V gene sequence: CDR1 SGHTA, CDR2 FQGNSA. There are 15 residues in the CDR3. The chain's CDR3 is CASSQTGLAGYEQYF. In DNA, the CDR3 is TGTGCCAGCAGCCAAACGGGACTAGCGGGATACGAGCAGTACTTC.

This clone appeared once. The rearrangement joins TRBV5-6 to TRBJ1-6; 10 bases are shared with TRBD1. This CDR3 region has 19 residues. The V and J ends lost 3 bases and 8 bases, in that order; junction bases with no gene match: 17. Germline V CDR1 and CDR2: SGHDT, YYEEEE. CDR3 residues: CASSSADRGNSLSDSPLHF. For the CDR3, the DNA is TGTGCCAGCAGCTCCGCGGACAGGGGGAATTCGTTATCGGATTCACCCCTCCACTTT.

This chain connects TRBV2 to TRBJ2-1; 12 nucleotides agree with TRBD2. The V gene end was trimmed by 6 bases and the J gene end by 9 bases; junction bases not matched to a gene: 9. The CDR3 is 15 residues long. In germline, CDR1 is SNHLY, CDR2 FYNNEI. CDR3 nucleotides: TGTGCCAGCAGGGACAGGACTAGCGGGAATATTGAGCAGTTCTTC. It specifies CASRDRTSGNIEQFF. The full variable domain, rest sourced from reference TRBV2 and TRBJ2-1, is EPEVTQTPSHQVTQMGQEVILRCVPISNHLYFYWYRQILGQKVEFLVSFYNNEISEKSEIFDDQFSVERPDGSNFTLKIRSTKLEDSAMYFCASRDRTSGNIEQFFGPGTRLTVL.

This chain uses TRBV10-3 with TRBJ1-6; D ambiguous. Germline V gene lookup returns CDR1 ENHRY and CDR2 SYGVKD. Trimming removed 4 bases at V and 8 bases at J, with 12 bases between. The CDR3 is 14 amino acids. The CDR3: CAISGRETHSPLHF. In nucleotides, the CDR3 is TGTGCCATCAGTGGCCGGGAAACTCATTCACCCCTCCACTTT.

The chain employs TRBV5-1 and TRBJ1-2; 9 positions match TRBD1. Losses at the gene ends were 5 bases for V and 7 bases for J; bases not matched to a gene: 12. Germline loops: CDR1 SGHRS, CDR2 YFSETQ. The CDR3 is 15 amino acids. CDR3 amino acids: CASSGSGTGTIGYTF. Here the CDR3 DNA reads TGCGCCAGCAGTGGTTCCGGGACAGGGACTATTGGCTACACCTTC.

This sequence joins TRBV6-6 and TRBJ2-1; possible D gene TRBD1, 5 bases. The CDR3 has 13 residues. Germline loops: CDR1 MNHNY, CDR2 SVGAGI (reference sequence). V shed 6 bases and J shed 3 bases, with 9 bases lying between them. The CDR3 sequence is CASSLDSYNEQFF. The CDR3 DNA is TGTGCCAGCAGCCTCGACAGCTACAATGAGCAGTTCTTC.

The chain is built from TRBV5-4 and TRBJ2-2; no definite D call. The germline V gene encodes CDR1 SGHNT and CDR2 YYREEE (reference sequence). The V end lost 2 bases, the J end lost 2 bases, and 10 bases lay between the germline ends. The CDR3 is 15 amino acids. Here the CDR3 reads CASSLGGANTGELFF. In DNA, the CDR3 is TGTGCCAGCAGCTTAGGCGGAGCAAACACCGGGGAGCTGTTTTTT.